The rows below give T cell receptor beta chains drawn from one sample of a study of PD-L1 blockade in urothelial cancer. Profiling relied on immunoSEQ multiplex PCR, and the TCRdb table lists in-frame clones only, not all of them. The data hold approximately 110,000 clones, with about 85% observed a single time. Sequencing used PBMCs, obtained around atezolizumab (anti-PD-L1) treatment. The receptors were gathered from a man in his forties or fifties with urothelial cancer. Both conserved end residues are part of each CDR3. D genes are given only for firm matches. A clone size is listed for some rows: how often the clone was seen (once, few, many), or a class if it is expanded.

cdr3_nt cdr3_aa d_call clone_size j_call v_call
TGCGCCAGCAGCTTGGCCGCAGGGAATCAGCCCCAGCATTTT CASSLAAGNQPQHF - - TRBJ1-5 TRBV5-1
TGTGCCAGCAGTTCCCTAGGACTATCTAGGGATGAGCAGTTCTTC CASSSLGLSRDEQFF - - TRBJ2-1 TRBV28
TGCGCCAGCAGCTTTCTCGGGACAGGGTCAGTGTCCTACGAGCAGTACTTC CASSFLGTGSVSYEQYF TRBD1 - TRBJ2-7 TRBV5-1
TGTGCCAGCAGCCCCGCAGGGTCTAACACCGGGGAGCTGTTTTTT CASSPAGSNTGELFF - - TRBJ2-2 TRBV9
TGTGCCAGCAGCTTAGCTATGGCAGGAAGGCAGTACTTC CASSLAMAGRQYF - - TRBJ2-7 TRBV7-9
TGTGCCAGCAGCTTGGCCGGGACAGGTGGAAACACCATATATTTT CASSLAGTGGNTIYF TRBD1 - TRBJ1-3 TRBV5-5
TGTGCCAGCTCGGTCGACAGGGCCTCGTCTCGAGAGCAGTACTTC CASSVDRASSREQYF TRBD1 - TRBJ2-7 TRBV18
TGTGCCAGCAGCCTGGACAGGGGCCGCAATGAGCAGTTCTTC CASSLDRGRNEQFF TRBD1 - TRBJ2-1 TRBV7-2
TGCGCCAGCAGAGCAGGGCACGGAAACACCATATATTTT CASRAGHGNTIYF - - TRBJ1-3 TRBV5-1
TGTGCCAGCAGTTTTAGGACAGTTCAAGAGTCACCCCTCCACTTT CASSFRTVQESPLHF - - TRBJ1-6 TRBV28
TGTGCCAGCAGTGAGTCCAGTTACGGAGTCGAGCAGTACTTC CASSESSYGVEQYF - - TRBJ2-7 TRBV2
TGTGCCAGCAGCTTGGGGACCCGGGGAATGAACTATGGCTACACCTTC CASSLGTRGMNYGYTF - - TRBJ1-2 TRBV5-6
TGTGCCAGCAGCGTAGTGGCAGAGAACACTGAAGCTTTCTTT CASSVVAENTEAFF - few TRBJ1-1 TRBV9
TGTGCCAGTAGTATTCAACGGCGGGACGCCTACGAGCAGTACTTC CASSIQRRDAYEQYF - few TRBJ2-7 TRBV28
TGTGCCAGCAGCAGAAAAACGGCCTACGAGCAGTACTTC CASSRKTAYEQYF - - TRBJ2-7 TRBV7-2
TGTGCCAGCAGCCCCCCCGGGGCGAACACCGGGGAGCTGTTTTTT CASSPPGANTGELFF - - TRBJ2-2 TRBV28
TGTGCCAGTAGTGGCTCCTGGGACTTACCCTACGAGCAGTACTTC CASSGSWDLPYEQYF - medium-sized TRBJ2-7 TRBV19
TGTGCCAGCAGCGTAGCTGAGGGTTCCACCGGGGAGCTGTTTTTT CASSVAEGSTGELFF - - TRBJ2-2 TRBV9
TGTGCCATCAGTGCATCGGGACAGAACACCGGGGAGCTGTTTTTT CAISASGQNTGELFF - - TRBJ2-2 TRBV10-3
TGCGCCAGCAGCCTGACAGCGGGAGGGAATGAGCAGTTCTTC CASSLTAGGNEQFF TRBD2 - TRBJ2-1 TRBV5-1
TGTGCCACCAGTCCGAGGGCAGGAGAGAGGAATGAGCAGTTCTTC CATSPRAGERNEQFF - - TRBJ2-1 TRBV15
TGTGCCAGCAGCTTGGGGACAGGGGGCGCATCCGGGGAGCTGTTTTTT CASSLGTGGASGELFF TRBD1 once TRBJ2-2 TRBV7-9
TGCAGTGCTTCGGGATTGGAGACCCAGTACTTC CSASGLETQYF - - TRBJ2-5 TRBV20-1
TGTGCCAGCAGCTTACCAGGGGCTGGCAATGAGCAGTTCTTC CASSLPGAGNEQFF - - TRBJ2-1 TRBV7-2
TGTGCCACCCAGCGGGAGGCAACCTCCTACAATGAGCAGTTCTTC CATQREATSYNEQFF TRBD2 once TRBJ2-1 TRBV6-5
TGTGCCAGTAGTGGACAAGGACTAGCGGGAGTGCAAAACATTCAGTACTTC CASSGQGLAGVQNIQYF TRBD2 few TRBJ2-4 TRBV19
TGTGCCAGCAGCTTATCTGGGCCAACCACCCTCTACGAGCAGTACTTC CASSLSGPTTLYEQYF - - TRBJ2-7 TRBV11-2
TGTGCCAGCAGTGTGGCAGGGGGCCCCTACGAGCAGTACTTC CASSVAGGPYEQYF TRBD1 - TRBJ2-7 TRBV28
TGTGCCAGCAGCTTTAAAAGGGGTTCCTACAATGAGCAGTTCTTC CASSFKRGSYNEQFF - - TRBJ2-1 TRBV11-3
TGTGCCAGCAGCGTAGACAGGACGGTGAACACTGAAGCTTTCTTT CASSVDRTVNTEAFF - - TRBJ1-1 TRBV9
TGTGCCAGCCGCCGAATAGACTCTGGAAACACCATATATTTT CASRRIDSGNTIYF - - TRBJ1-3 TRBV6-5
TGTGCCAGCAGTTTAAGGGCTAGCGGGAGGGCCTACACCGGGGAGCTGTTTTTT CASSLRASGRAYTGELFF TRBD2 - TRBJ2-2 TRBV27
TGTGCCAGTAGTCTAAAGACAGGGGGCGACTATGGCTACACCTTC CASSLKTGGDYGYTF TRBD1 once TRBJ1-2 TRBV19
TGTGCCAGCACCCGACAGGGAATGGCTGAAGCTTTCTTT CASTRQGMAEAFF TRBD1 once TRBJ1-1 TRBV6-5
TGTGCCAGCAGCCCGGGACAGGGGCTTGGCTACACCTTC CASSPGQGLGYTF TRBD1 - TRBJ1-2 TRBV7-8
TGCGCCAGCAGCTTGCGACCTGACAGGAGAGATTCACCCCTCCACTTT CASSLRPDRRDSPLHF - - TRBJ1-6 TRBV5-1
TGCGCCAGCAGCCAAGGACAGGGAGTGAATTCACCCCTCCACTTT CASSQGQGVNSPLHF TRBD1 - TRBJ1-6 TRBV4-1